The 27 T cell receptor beta chains given below trace back to one sample, sequenced in a study of monozygotic twins with inflammatory bowel disease. Reanalyzing the 5' RACE reads, TCRdb keeps one entry per CDR3 protein, without DNA. This sample's clone table lists a few hundred thousand distinct CDR3 sequences. The sample consisted of blood. All receptors come from a human donor with ulcerative colitis or Crohn's disease, or a healthy co-twin of an affected twin (not recorded which).

The chain uses TRBV29-1 and TRBJ2-5; absent DNA, TCRdb's TRBD1 call cannot be checked. Germline-derived CDR1 and CDR2 are SQVTM and ANQGSEA. The length of the CDR3 is 13 residues. The CDR3 reads CSVDLKGRETQYF.

This chain uses TRBV5-1 with TRBJ2-7; the TRBD1 assignment by TCRdb is unverifiable without DNA. CDR3 length: 15 residues. CDR1 and CDR2 (germline): SGHRS, YFSETQ. CDR3 region: CASSLPRDRYYEQYF.

The V call is TRBV6-1, the J call TRBJ1-3. The CDR3 spans 15 residues. Germline V CDR1 and CDR2: MNHNS, SASEGT. This CDR3 reads CASSVAFPSGNTIYF.

The chain uses TRBV19 and TRBJ1-3; as DNA is missing, the TRBD1 call by TCRdb cannot be tested. From germline, CDR1 is LNHDA and CDR2 SQIVND (reference sequence). The CDR3 length is 17 residues. The CDR3 region is CASSTTTAGYSGNTIYF.

V is TRBV12-3 or TRBV12-4 and J is TRBJ2-7. The CDR3 consists of 14 residues. The CDR3 loop is CASSPMGRPYEQYF.

V gene TRBV12-3 or TRBV12-4 combines with J gene TRBJ2-5; the TRBD1 assignment by TCRdb is unverifiable without DNA. This CDR3 is built from 18 residues. The CDR3 loop is CASSFPDYSGDIQETQYF.

CDR3 in amino acids: CASSYSGSSYNSPLHF. The chain joins TRBV6-5 to TRBJ1-6. CDR3 size: 16 residues. Germline V gene sequence: CDR1 MNHEY, CDR2 SVGAGI.

V usage is TRBV5-4 and J usage is TRBJ1-1. CDR1 is SGHNT, CDR2 YYREEE, per germline (reference sequence). The CDR3 has 14 amino acids. CDR3 amino acids: CASSDQGRGTEAFF. Filled out from reference TRBV5-4 and TRBJ1-1, the complete variable domain reads ETGVTQSPTHLIKTRGQQVTLRCSSQSGHNTVSWYQQALGQGPQFIFQYYREEENGRGNFPPRFSGLQFPNYSSELNVNALELDDSALYLCASSDQGRGTEAFFGQGTRLTVV.

The CDR3 sequence: CASSFDRGGENNEQFF. The V gene is TRBV12-3 or TRBV12-4, the J gene TRBJ2-1; absent DNA, TCRdb's TRBD1 call cannot be checked. The CDR3 extends over 16 amino acids.

The V and J genes are TRBV6-2 or TRBV6-3 and TRBJ2-7. CDR3 size: 15 residues. The germline gives CDR1 MNHEY, CDR2 SVGEGT. The CDR3 sequence: CASSYSGILTYEQYF.

The rearrangement joins TRBV2 to TRBJ1-1; TCRdb proposes TRBD1, but this gene call is untestable without DNA. This CDR3 has 13 residues. In germline, CDR1 is SNHLY, CDR2 FYNNEI. This CDR3 is CASNSRGIGEAFF.

The rearrangement links TRBV5-1 to TRBJ2-7. CDR3 length equals 16 residues. CDR1 is SGHRS and CDR2 is YFSETQ in the germline V gene. The chain's CDR3 is CASSLGPQTGSYEQYF.

The rearrangement uses TRBV9 and TRBJ2-1. There are 15 residues in the CDR3. Germline loops: CDR1 SGDLS, CDR2 YYNGEE. Here the CDR3 reads CASSVASGTYNEQFF.

This rearrangement joins TRBV20-1 to TRBJ2-1. The length of the CDR3 is 13 residues. In germline, CDR1 is DFQATT, CDR2 SNEGSKA (reference sequence). CDR3 protein: CSAGEALVNEQFF.

This CDR3 is CSVHQGVGAFF. The chain joins TRBV29-1 to TRBJ1-1; TCRdb's D call of TRBD1 is untestable without DNA. Germline V gene lookup returns CDR1 SQVTM and CDR2 ANQGSEA. The CDR3 contains 11 residues.

The chain uses TRBV11-2 and TRBJ1-2. CDR3 size: 13 residues. Germline CDR1 SGHAT, CDR2 FQNNGV. This CDR3 reads CASSLIGSYGYTF.

CDR3 sequence: CATSRGSSSSYNEQFF. The chain combines TRBV15 with TRBJ2-1. Per the germline V gene, CDR1 is LNHNV and CDR2 is YYDKDF (reference sequence). CDR3 length equals 16 residues.

The chain links TRBV7-9 to TRBJ1-2. CDR1 and CDR2 from the germline V gene are SEHNR and FQNEAQ (reference sequence). The CDR3 spans 17 residues. The CDR3 loop is CASSLGPSLGANYGYTF.

The chain uses TRBV3-1 and TRBJ2-7; no DNA is available, so the TRBD1 call from TCRdb remains unchecked. Germline CDR1 is LGHDT and CDR2 is YNNKEL (reference sequence). The CDR3 extends over 14 amino acids. Here the CDR3 reads CASSSDRGFHEQYF.

The chain couples TRBV11-2 to TRBJ2-3; absent DNA, TCRdb's TRBD1 call cannot be checked. The CDR3 covers 16 residues. Per the germline V gene, CDR1 is SGHAT and CDR2 is FQNNGV. The CDR3 loop reads CASSFPPGLATDTQYF.

The V gene is TRBV27, the J gene TRBJ1-2; TCRdb picks TRBD1, but there is no DNA to check that call. CDR1 is MNHEY and CDR2 is SMNVEV in the germline V gene (reference sequence). The CDR3 runs to 17 residues. This CDR3 reads CASSFFPPRAVNYGYTF.

The J gene is TRBJ2-4, the V gene TRBV20-1; the D gene TCRdb calls, TRBD1, cannot be checked with no DNA. This CDR3 has 15 amino acids. Germline values: CDR1 DFQATT, CDR2 SNEGSKA (reference sequence). The chain's CDR3 is CSARGGQLAKNIQYF.

V usage is TRBV18 and J usage is TRBJ1-2; the TCRdb call, TRBD1, lacks DNA for checking. CDR1 KGHSH and CDR2 LQKENI come from the germline V gene. This CDR3 has 17 amino acids. The CDR3 sequence: CASSLQRDSRLRDGYTF.

The J gene is TRBJ1-5, the V gene TRBV21-1; checking the TCRdb D call of TRBD1 is not possible without DNA. TRBV21-1 is an annotated pseudogene. The CDR3 has 14 residues. The CDR3 here is CASNYTGCNQPQHF.

The J gene is TRBJ2-7, the V gene TRBV5-1; TCRdb outputs TRBD1, but without DNA this stays unchecked. Germline V gives CDR1 SGHRS, CDR2 YFSETQ. This CDR3 has 15 amino acids. CDR3 in amino acids: CASSDGQGGSYEQYF.

J is TRBJ1-2 and V is TRBV6-1. The CDR3 has 13 amino acids. CDR1 and CDR2 from the germline V gene are MNHNS and SASEGT. The chain's CDR3 is CAIPRRVGYGYTF.

The chain combines TRBV12-3 or TRBV12-4 with TRBJ2-5; TCRdb gives TRBD1 as the D gene, but with no DNA this cannot be confirmed. The CDR3 sequence is 14 residues long. CDR3 protein: CASTTGNHRETQYF.